Here is one T cell receptor beta chain with its context. This CDR3 is 15 amino acids long. CDR1 is SGHDT and CDR2 is YYEEEE in the germline V gene. V lost 5 bases, J lost 5 bases, and 19 bases lay in between. Profiling relied on immunoSEQ multiplex PCR, and the TCRdb table lists in-frame clones only, not all of them. The sample records about 180,000 clones, around 94% being singletons. The data belong to a study of control samples from healthy donors and cancer patients. The origin of this receptor is a young woman in good health. The sample consisted of blood. The rearrangement joins TRBV5-6 to TRBJ2-5; D assignment may be TRBD1 or TRBD2 (6 bases each). CDR3 DNA sequence: TGTGCCAGCAGTATGAGACGGGGGCGTCGGGAGACCCAGTACTTC. Protein: CASSMRRGRRETQYF.